This T cell receptor (beta chain) derives from a study of T cells in Graves' hyperthyroidism and ophthalmopathy. General study findings and limits: Classification by a 13 V-J model distinguished ophthalmopathy from stable hyperthyroidism. Blood also carried most thyroid clonotypes expanded above 0.001.

This clonotype was seen a few times. Antigen specificity is unknown. J gave up 1 base and V 7 bases, and 5 bases lay outside the gene matches. Germline V gene data show CDR1 as MNHEY and CDR2 as SVGEGT. The CDR3 runs to 14 residues. There were TCR beta CDR3 regions amplified from RNA transcripts. The HTBI primer set served for first-round RT-PCR of the TCR CDR3. TCRdb re-derived calls from the multiplex PCR reads in MiXCR, one entry per CDR3 protein. The sample carries 300,000 to 350,000 distinct CDR3 sequences, roughly 14% recorded once. Newly diagnosed patients aged 18 to 65 had hyperthyroidism of under 2 months' duration. The PBMCs studied were ones that came from roughly 9.4 ml fresh peripheral blood.

The genes are TRBV6-2 or TRBV6-3 and TRBJ2-7; 9 bases are a match to TRBD1. The material sequenced was blood. This receptor was obtained from a woman in her thirties with Graves' hyperthyroidism. The CDR3 is CASTEDRGSYEQYF. CDR3 in DNA: TGTGCCAGCACCGAAGACAGGGGGTCCTACGAGCAGTACTTC.